These 32 T cell receptor beta chains originate from one sample sequenced in a study of metastatic and nonmetastatic thyroid tumors. All patients reached thyroid surgery having received no treatment beforehand. With MiXCR, TCRdb called clones anew from the PCR reads. The repertoire holds about 20,000 clones, with 10% to 15% as singletons. Sample: blood. Source of these receptors: a male donor with papillary thyroid cancer or a benign thyroid nodule (not recorded which). Some clones in this sample may be carry-over from other donors' samples.

This clone was counted only a few times. The chain has TRBV12-3 or TRBV12-4 and TRBJ1-1; 8 bases fit TRBD1. The J segment lost 4 bases and the V segment lost 4 bases, leaving 5 bases of the junction unmatched. This CDR3 has 14 residues. CDR3 sequence (DNA): TGTGCCAGCAGTTGGACAGGGAGGGGCACTGAAGCTTTCTTT. Protein product: CASSWTGRGTEAFF.

The rearrangement uses TRBV13 and TRBJ1-2, with 9 bases fitting TRBD1. The germline V gene encodes CDR1 PRHDT and CDR2 FYEKMQ (reference sequence). The trim removed 7 bases at V and 2 bases at J, leaving 2 bases unmatched. The CDR3 covers 13 residues. CDR3 protein: CASTGTGNYGYTF. CDR3 nucleotide sequence: TGTGCCAGCACAGGGACAGGGAACTATGGCTACACCTTC.

Sample share makes this clone medium-sized. This rearrangement joins TRBV6-5 to TRBJ2-3; 9 nucleotides agree with TRBD2. V shed 0 bases and J 4 bases; nucleotides not matched to a gene: 8. The CDR3 consists of 17 residues. The germline gives CDR1 MNHEY, CDR2 SVGAGI. In DNA form, the CDR3 reads TGTGCCAGCAGTTACTCTAGGCTAGCGGGAAGCTCAGATACGCAGTATTTT. Translated, it gives CASSYSRLAGSSDTQYF.

This clone occurred many times. The identical CDR3 is also encoded by other nucleotide sequences in the sample. The chain links TRBV28 to TRBJ1-2; 8 bases fit TRBD1. Germline V CDR1 and CDR2: MDHEN, SYDVKM. This CDR3 has 14 residues. Germline trimming cut 6 bases from V and 7 bases from J; bases unmatched to any gene: 10. CDR3: CASRTGTGLSGYTF. The CDR3 DNA reads TGTGCCAGCAGAACCGGGACAGGACTGTCTGGCTACACCTTC.

By share, this clone counts as medium-sized. The J gene is TRBJ2-1, the V gene TRBV6-1; 8 bases map to TRBD1. CDR1 and CDR2 from the germline V gene are MNHNS and SASEGT. V lost 7 bases to trimming and J lost 5 bases; unmatched junction nucleotides: 7. The CDR3 loop spans 14 amino acids. The chain's CDR3 is CASIRDRGNNEQFF. The CDR3, as DNA: TGTGCCAGCATCCGAGACAGGGGTAACAATGAGCAGTTCTTC.

The chain joins TRBV10-1 to TRBJ2-6, with no clear D. The V end lost 2 bases, the J end lost 4 bases, and 9 bases lay between the germline ends. The CDR3 length is 15 residues. Germline loops: CDR1 WNHNN, CDR2 SYGVQD (reference sequence). The CDR3 is CASSERAVGANVLTF. CDR3 bases: TGCGCCAGCAGTGAGAGGGCGGTAGGGGCCAACGTCCTGACTTTC.

This clone was picked up many times. The chain links TRBV29-1 to TRBJ1-1; tentatively, D is TRBD1 (5 bases). Trimming stripped 7 bases from V and 9 bases from J, with 15 bases between. Germline-derived CDR1 and CDR2 are SQVTM and ANQGSEA. CDR3 length: 11 residues. The CDR3 protein is CSAGTRGKAFF. Here the CDR3 DNA reads TGCAGCGCCGGGACGCGAGGTAAAGCTTTCTTT.

By sample share, this clone is medium-sized (0.01 to 0.1%). The CDR3 DNA reads TGTGCCACCACACGGGGACCATGGGAGACCCAGTACTTC. Translation gives CATTRGPWETQYF. This sequence joins TRBV28 and TRBJ2-5; either TRBD1 or TRBD2 may supply D (5 bases each). V was trimmed by 10 bases and J by 5 bases, leaving 17 bases between them. CDR3 length equals 13 residues. CDR1 and CDR2 (germline): MDHEN, SYDVKM.

The V and J genes are TRBV6-2 or TRBV6-3 and TRBJ2-1; D gene ambiguous. The germline CDR1 and CDR2 sequences are MNHEY and SVGEGT. Trimming stripped 0 bases from V and 5 bases from J, with 5 bases between. The CDR3 contains 13 residues. CDR3 sequence reads: CASSYSLHNEQFF. The CDR3 bases are TGTGCCAGCAGTTACTCCCTTCACAATGAGCAGTTCTTC.

This clone has a count of ten or more. Other DNA sequences in this specimen translate into the identical CDR3. The gene calls are TRBV3-1 and TRBJ2-5, with 13 bases identical to TRBD2. Germline lookup yields CDR1 LGHDT and CDR2 YNNKEL (reference sequence). This CDR3 contains 15 residues. V lost 6 bases, J lost 5 bases, and 6 bases stayed unmatched. Written as DNA, the CDR3 is TGTGCCAGCAGTTATGGACTAGCGGGAGCTGAGACCCAGTACTTC. Its translation is CASSYGLAGAETQYF.

This chain joins TRBV6-6 and TRBJ2-7; no clear D. This CDR3 region has 15 residues. Germline V lookup: CDR1 MNHNY, CDR2 SVGAGI (reference sequence). V dropped 0 bases and J dropped 2 bases, with 11 bases sitting between them. The CDR3: CASSYSFTSPYEQYF. The CDR3 DNA reads as TGTGCCAGCAGTTACTCGTTCACTTCTCCCTACGAGCAGTACTTC.

Details on this clone: A much larger clonotype is one base distant, so this may be a read error. As the CDR3 is not closed by the conserved phenylalanine or tryptophan, this likely results from a read error. Because the CDR3's place on the DNA is in doubt, the DNA is left out and the CDR3 is given as listed by TCRdb. J is TRBJ2-1 and V is TRBV7-9; TRBD1, the table's D call, was not compared with the DNA. The germline CDR1 and CDR2 sequences are SEHNR and FQNEAQ (reference sequence). The CDR3 extends over 11 residues, inclusive of both ends. The CDR3 sequence: CASTRGGEQLL.

The table lists this clone with many counts. V gene TRBV4-1 combines with J gene TRBJ1-1, with a weak D call TRBD1 (5 bases). From germline, CDR1 is MGHRA and CDR2 YSYEKL. The CDR3 totals 15 residues. Deletions cut 3 bases from V and 1 base from J, with 12 bases between. This CDR3 reads CASSHWEGKNTEAFF. The CDR3 nucleotides read TGCGCCAGCAGCCATTGGGAGGGGAAGAACACTGAAGCTTTCTTT.

In this sample, this clone is medium-sized (0.01 to 0.1%). The V and J genes are TRBV28 and TRBJ2-7, with TRBD2 matching 7 bases. With 7 bases clipped from V and 0 bases from J, the junction kept 9 bases outside the gene matches. The germline V gene has CDR1 MDHEN and CDR2 SYDVKM. This CDR3 has 15 amino acids. This CDR3 reads CASTLAGDLSYEQYF. CDR3 DNA sequence: TGTGCCAGCACCTTGGCGGGGGACCTCTCCTACGAGCAGTACTTC. Full variable domain (missing parts from reference TRBV28 and TRBJ2-7): DVKVTQSSRYLVKRTGEKVFLECVQDMDHENMFWYRQDPGLGLRLIYFSYDVKMKEKGDIPEGYSVSREKKERFSLILESASTNQTSMYLCASTLAGDLSYEQYFGPGTRLTVT.

There are many counts of this clone. The chain employs TRBV20-1 and TRBJ2-1; D unclear. Germline CDR1 and CDR2: DFQATT and SNEGSKA (reference sequence). This CDR3 is built from 14 residues. Trimming removed 3 bases from V and 0 bases from J, with 9 bases in between. The CDR3: CSASRRDSYNEQFF. The CDR3 DNA follows: TGCAGTGCTAGCCGGCGAGACTCCTACAATGAGCAGTTCTTC.

This clone was counted only a few times. This chain connects TRBV12-3 or TRBV12-4 to TRBJ2-5, with D perhaps matching TRBD2 (6 bases). This CDR3 spans 13 amino acids. Trimming took off 6 bases at V and 9 bases at J, with 17 bases between the two ends. The CDR3, as DNA: TGTGCCAGCAGCTCGGACTGTGGGGAGGCCCAGTACTTC. Protein sequence: CASSSDCGEAQYF.

This clone was counted only a few times. The V and J genes are TRBV10-2 and TRBJ1-2; D is unclear. Deletions cut 0 bases from V and 4 bases from J, with 6 bases between. Germline V gene lookup returns CDR1 WSHSY and CDR2 SAAADI. The CDR3 length is 13 residues. CDR3 region: CASSESGLYGYTF. CDR3 DNA sequence: TGCGCCAGCAGTGAGTCTGGGCTCTATGGCTACACCTTC.

A note on this clone: Possible read error: a much larger clone is one base away. The rearrangement uses TRBV6-1 and TRBJ1-2, with D tentatively TRBD1 (6 bases). The CDR3 is 15 residues long. The germline V gene has CDR1 MNHNS and CDR2 SASEGT. Trimming pared 7 bases from V and 6 bases from J, leaving 21 bases between. In DNA form, the CDR3 reads TGTGCCAGCACTAATTCACGAGGGGGATGGCATGGCTACACCTTC. It yields the protein CASTNSRGGWHGYTF.

This clone has only a few counts. J is TRBJ2-1 and V is TRBV19; maybe TRBD2 (5 bases). CDR1 and CDR2 (germline): LNHDA, SQIVND (reference sequence). The CDR3 is made up of 13 amino acids. Trimming took 6 bases from V and 6 from J, leaving 12 bases between them. The CDR3 region is CASSGLATNEQFF. CDR3 sequence (DNA): TGTGCCAGTAGCGGTCTAGCCACCAATGAGCAGTTCTTC.

In its sample, this clone was seen many times. The CDR3 DNA is TGCGCCAGCAGCTTGGAGGGAGCGGACTATCAGCCCCAGCATTTT. The encoded protein is CASSLEGADYQPQHF. The V gene is TRBV5-1, the J gene TRBJ1-5; D not certain. Germline-derived CDR1 and CDR2 are SGHRS and YFSETQ. V was pared by 0 bases and J by 5 bases, with 12 bases between. The CDR3 contains 15 residues.

By share, this clone ranks as medium-sized (0.01 to 0.1%). This chain joins TRBV5-1 and TRBJ2-7; 10 bases map to TRBD2. Unmatched junction bases numbered 3, after V lost 0 bases and J lost 3 bases. The germline V gene encodes CDR1 SGHRS and CDR2 YFSETQ. The CDR3 is 15 amino acids. CDR3 sequence: CASSLVASGSYEQYF. The CDR3 nucleotides read TGCGCCAGCAGCTTGGTGGCTAGCGGGAGCTACGAGCAGTACTTC.

This chain connects TRBV12-3 or TRBV12-4 to TRBJ2-7; the match to TRBD2 covers 9 bases. This CDR3 is built from 16 residues. With V trimmed by 1 base and J by 4 bases, 8 bases remained unmatched. The CDR3, as DNA: TGTGCCAGCAGTTTAGAGGGTAGCGGGAGAGCGTACGAGCAGTACTTC. Translated: CASSLEGSGRAYEQYF.

By sample fraction, this clone is medium-sized. The V call is TRBV12-3 or TRBV12-4, the J call TRBJ2-3; 8 bases are shared with TRBD2. CDR3 length equals 15 residues. J was trimmed by 6 bases and V by 5 bases; bases with no gene match: 10. CDR3 sequence (DNA): TGTGCCAGCAGTCCCTCAGCGGGAGAGGGGGATACGCAGTATTTT. It yields the protein CASSPSAGEGDTQYF.

This clone was seen many times. The gene calls are TRBV7-9 and TRBJ1-2; D remains unclear. The CDR3 covers 14 residues. Germline assignment: CDR1 SEHNR and CDR2 FQNEAQ (reference sequence). V was cut by 5 bases and J by 1 base, with 11 bases left in between. CDR3 in DNA: TGTGCCAGCAGCCCGCCCTGGGATAACTATGGCTACACCTTC. The encoded protein is CASSPPWDNYGYTF.

This clone has at least ten counts. The gene calls are TRBV20-1 and TRBJ1-5, with 9 positions matching TRBD1. CDR3 length equals 14 residues. Germline V gene lookup returns CDR1 DFQATT and CDR2 SNEGSKA (reference sequence). The trim removed 1 base at V and 7 bases at J, leaving 5 bases unmatched. CDR3 bases: TGCAGTGCTAGAGGAGAGACAGGGGGACAGCCCCAGCATTTT. Protein: CSARGETGGQPQHF.

This clone appeared a few times. The gene calls are TRBV12-5 and TRBJ2-7; tentatively, D is TRBD1 (5 bases). This CDR3 comprises 13 residues. Trimming took off 6 bases at V and 2 bases at J, with 11 bases between the two ends. CDR1 and CDR2 from the germline V gene are LGHNT and FRNRAP. The CDR3 loop reads CASGQGETYEQYF. The CDR3, as DNA: TGTGCTAGTGGCCAAGGGGAAACCTACGAGCAGTACTTC.

This clone appeared many times. The DNA of the CDR3 is TGTGCCAGCAGCCCTACTGTCGGTGGGGCCAACGTCCTGACTTTC. Its translation is CASSPTVGGANVLTF. The rearrangement joins TRBV5-5 to TRBJ2-6; D unclear. Germline V gene lookup returns CDR1 SGHKS and CDR2 YYEKEE (reference sequence). The CDR3 has 15 residues. V gave up 4 bases and J gave up 3 bases, with 11 bases separating them.

Relative to its sample, this clone is medium-sized. The CDR3 protein is CASSQGIQYF. The CDR3 nucleotides are TGTGCCAGCAGTCAGGGGATCCAGTACTTC. The rearrangement links TRBV2 to TRBJ2-7, with D possibly TRBD1 on 6 matching bases. CDR1 and CDR2 from the germline V gene are SNHLY and FYNNEI. The CDR3 spans 10 residues. V was shortened by 5 bases and J by 10 bases, with 9 bases between the two germline ends.

About this clone: A single base separates this from a much larger clone, so it may be a read error. Different DNA sequences within this sample yield the same CDR3. V gene TRBV19 combines with J gene TRBJ1-1; D is unclear. The CDR3 sequence is 13 residues long. The V end lost 9 bases, the J end lost 5 bases, and 16 bases lay between the germline ends. CDR1 is LNHDA, CDR2 SQIVND, per germline (reference sequence). CDR3: CASSYPPLTEAFF. DNA of the CDR3: TGTGCCAGCAGTTATCCACCTTTGACTGAAGCTTTCTTT.

This clone is termed medium-sized. The rearrangement joins TRBV12-3 or TRBV12-4 to TRBJ2-7, with D perhaps matching TRBD1 or TRBD2 (5 bases each). V lost 8 bases to trimming and J lost 3 bases, with 14 bases between them. This CDR3 comprises 13 residues. This CDR3 is CASSGTARYEQYF. DNA for the CDR3: TGTGCCAGCTCCGGGACGGCCCGCTACGAGCAGTACTTC.

This clone appeared many times. The V gene is TRBV28, the J gene TRBJ1-1, with 7 nucleotides matching TRBD1. Germline loops: CDR1 MDHEN, CDR2 SYDVKM. J was trimmed by 1 base and V by 5 bases; bases with no gene match: 4. The CDR3 loop spans 14 amino acids. In DNA form, the CDR3 reads TGTGCCAGCAGTAACAGGGGCCAGAACACTGAAGCTTTCTTT. Amino acid sequence: CASSNRGQNTEAFF.

The chain joins TRBV5-1 to TRBJ2-7, with D unresolved. Trimming pared 5 bases from V and 4 bases from J, leaving 7 bases between. Per the germline V gene, CDR1 is SGHRS and CDR2 is YFSETQ. This CDR3 spans 11 amino acids. The CDR3: CASSVVYEQYF. The CDR3 region has the DNA TGCGCCAGCAGTGTGGTGTACGAGCAGTACTTC.